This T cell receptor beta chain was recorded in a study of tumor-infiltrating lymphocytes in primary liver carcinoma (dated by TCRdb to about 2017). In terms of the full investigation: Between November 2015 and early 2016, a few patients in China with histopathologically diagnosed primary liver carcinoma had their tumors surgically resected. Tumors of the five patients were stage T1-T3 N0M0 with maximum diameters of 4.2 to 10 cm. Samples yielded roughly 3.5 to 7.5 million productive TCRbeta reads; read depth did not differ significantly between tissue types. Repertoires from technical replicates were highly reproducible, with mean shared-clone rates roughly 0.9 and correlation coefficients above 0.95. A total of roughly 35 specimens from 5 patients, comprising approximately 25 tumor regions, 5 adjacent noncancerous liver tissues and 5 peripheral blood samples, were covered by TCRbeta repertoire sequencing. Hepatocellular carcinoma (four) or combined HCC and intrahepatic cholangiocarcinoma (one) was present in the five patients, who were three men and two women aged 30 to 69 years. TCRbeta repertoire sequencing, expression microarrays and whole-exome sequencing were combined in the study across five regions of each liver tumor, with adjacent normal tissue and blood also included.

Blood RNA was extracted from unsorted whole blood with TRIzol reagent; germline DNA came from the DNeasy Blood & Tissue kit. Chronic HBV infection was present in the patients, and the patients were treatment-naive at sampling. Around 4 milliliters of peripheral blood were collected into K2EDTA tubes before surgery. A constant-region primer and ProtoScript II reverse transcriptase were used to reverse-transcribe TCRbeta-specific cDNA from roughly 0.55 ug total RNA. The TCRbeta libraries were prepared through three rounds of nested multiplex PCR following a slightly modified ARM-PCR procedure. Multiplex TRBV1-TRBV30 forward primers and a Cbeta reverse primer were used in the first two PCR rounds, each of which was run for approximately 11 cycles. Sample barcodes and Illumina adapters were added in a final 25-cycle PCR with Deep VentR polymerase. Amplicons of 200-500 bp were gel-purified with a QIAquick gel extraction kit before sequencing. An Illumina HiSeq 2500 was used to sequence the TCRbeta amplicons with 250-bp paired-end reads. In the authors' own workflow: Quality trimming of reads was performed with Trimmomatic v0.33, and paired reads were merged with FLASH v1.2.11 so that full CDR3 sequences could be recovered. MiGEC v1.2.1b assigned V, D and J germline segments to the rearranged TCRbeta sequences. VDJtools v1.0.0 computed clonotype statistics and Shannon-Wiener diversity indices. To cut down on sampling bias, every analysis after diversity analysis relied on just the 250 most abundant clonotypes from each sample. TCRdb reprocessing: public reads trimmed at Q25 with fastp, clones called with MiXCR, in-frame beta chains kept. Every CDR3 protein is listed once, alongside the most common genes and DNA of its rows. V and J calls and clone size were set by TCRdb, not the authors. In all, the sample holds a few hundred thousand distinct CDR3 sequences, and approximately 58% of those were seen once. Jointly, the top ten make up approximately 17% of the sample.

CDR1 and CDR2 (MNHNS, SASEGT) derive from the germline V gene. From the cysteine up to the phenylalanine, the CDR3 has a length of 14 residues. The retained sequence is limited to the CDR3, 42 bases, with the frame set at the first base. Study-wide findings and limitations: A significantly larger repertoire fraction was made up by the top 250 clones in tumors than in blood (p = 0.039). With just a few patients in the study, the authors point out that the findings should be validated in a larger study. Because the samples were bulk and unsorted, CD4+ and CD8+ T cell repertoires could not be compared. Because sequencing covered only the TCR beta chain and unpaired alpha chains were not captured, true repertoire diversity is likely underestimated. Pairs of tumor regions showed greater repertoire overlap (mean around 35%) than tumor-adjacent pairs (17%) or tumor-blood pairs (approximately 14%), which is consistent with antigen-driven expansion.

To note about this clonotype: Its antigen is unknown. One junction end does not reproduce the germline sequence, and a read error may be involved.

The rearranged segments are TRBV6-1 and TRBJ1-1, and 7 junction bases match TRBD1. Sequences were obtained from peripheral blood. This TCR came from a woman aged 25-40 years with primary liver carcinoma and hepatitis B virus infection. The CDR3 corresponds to CACSDARGSIEAFF. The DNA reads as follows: TGTGCCTGCAGTGATGCCAGGGGGTCCATTGAAGCTTTCTTT.